A single sample is the source of the 31 T cell receptor beta chains below, sequenced in a study of CD4 and CD8 cells across lung adenocarcinoma regions. TCRdb redid the calling of the PCR reads with MiXCR, one entry per CDR3 protein. The table records about 9,200 distinct CDR3 sequences, 45% to 55% of them present only once. Material for sequencing was CD8+ T cells from the margin of a lung tumor. Every receptor here comes from a female donor with lung adenocarcinoma. The CD4 and CD8 labels of this study may be unreliable.

CDR3 bases: TGTGCCACCAGCAGAGATAACGGTGTGGGTCGTAGTATGAACACTGAAGCTTTCTTT. This sequence encodes CATSRDNGVGRSMNTEAFF. The chain links TRBV15 to TRBJ1-1; no clear D gene. This CDR3 region has 19 residues. V was trimmed by 0 bases and J by 0 bases, leaving 20 bases between them. Germline loops: CDR1 LNHNV, CDR2 YYDKDF (reference sequence).

Turning to this clonotype: Germline and junction disagree at one end, which may indicate a read error. The V and J genes are TRBV11-3 and TRBJ2-1; 7 bases are shared with TRBD2. CDR1 and CDR2 from the germline V gene are SGHNT and YENEEA. The CDR3 is 15 residues long. CDR3 region: CASGFEGGRGYEQFF. The CDR3 bases are TGTGCCAGCGGCTTCGAGGGTGGGAGGGGATATGAGCAGTTCTTC.

The chain couples TRBV27 to TRBJ2-3; D ambiguous. There are 11 residues in the CDR3. Germline-derived CDR1 and CDR2 are MNHEY and SMNVEV (reference sequence). The CDR3 coding sequence is TGTGCGGGCGGTCCTCAAGATACGCAGTATTTT. It specifies CAGGPQDTQYF.

The chain uses TRBV6-1 and TRBJ2-5; TRBD2 might be the D (6 bases). The ends were cut back, 0 bases at V and 11 bases at J, with 16 bases in the middle. The CDR3 sequence is 14 residues long. From germline, CDR1 is MNHNS and CDR2 SASEGT. The CDR3 DNA follows: TGTGCCAGCAGTGAAGCCGGAGGACTACGAGAGCAGTACTTC. Translated: CASSEAGGLREQYF.

Details on this clonotype: One junction end does not reproduce the germline sequence, and a read error may be involved. The CDR3: CASKGGRDPETQYF. DNA for the CDR3: TGCGCGAGCAAGGGGGGCCGTGACCCAGAGACCCAGTATTTT. The chain recombines TRBV10-1 with TRBJ2-5; D may be TRBD1 or TRBD2 (6 bases each). TRBJ2-3 matches the DNA end more closely, so the J call is doubtful. Germline V gene sequence: CDR1 WNHNN, CDR2 SYGVQD (reference sequence). CDR3 length: 14 residues.

The rearrangement uses TRBV6-1 and TRBJ2-3; the match to TRBD2 covers 9 bases. The CDR3 runs to 18 residues. V shed 4 bases, J shed 3 bases, and the junction held 14 bases outside the gene matches. Germline lookup yields CDR1 MNHNS and CDR2 SASEGT. The CDR3 region is CASSGPFWRGRETDTQYF. The CDR3 nucleotides are TGTGCCAGCAGTGGACCGTTCTGGCGCGGGAGGGAAACAGATACGCAGTATTTT.

The J gene is TRBJ2-2, the V gene TRBV27; no clear D. Per germline, CDR1 MNHEY and CDR2 SMNVEV (reference sequence). The CDR3 extends over 16 amino acids. Trimming shortened V by 3 bases and J by 4 bases, and 15 bases separated the two germline ends. As DNA, the CDR3 is TGTGCCAGCAGTTTGCTATTCGGATCGGGCACCGGGGAGCTGTTTTTT. Its protein product is CASSLLFGSGTGELFF.

CDR3 in amino acids: CSVERQGSEKLFF. CDR3 in DNA: TGCAGCGTTGAACGACAGGGAAGTGAAAAACTGTTTTTT. This sequence joins TRBV29-1 and TRBJ1-4; TRBD1 agrees at 7 bases. V gave up 2 bases and J gave up 7 bases; unmatched junction bases: 4. In germline, CDR1 is SQVTM, CDR2 ANQGSEA. CDR3 length: 13 residues.

This clonotype was counted ten times or more. The V and J genes are TRBV6-5 and TRBJ1-1; no clear D. Trimming removed 4 bases at V and 2 bases at J, with 11 bases between. The CDR3 contains 14 residues. Germline V CDR1 and CDR2: MNHEY, SVGAGI. The DNA for the CDR3 is TGTGCCAGCAGTTTCACCGAAGGAAACACTGAAGCTTTCTTT. Translated, it gives CASSFTEGNTEAFF.

This clonotype was seen repeatedly, ten times or more. The V gene is TRBV7-2, the J gene TRBJ2-1, with D possibly being TRBD2 (6 bases). The J call is uncertain, as TRBJ2-5 better fits the DNA end. Germline CDR1 is SGHTA and CDR2 is FQGNSA. This CDR3 spans 13 amino acids. The CDR3 loop is CASNFGGIETQYF. The CDR3, as DNA: TGTGCCAGCAACTTCGGCGGGATAGAGACCCAGTACTTC.

By frequency in the sample, this clonotype is medium-sized. J is TRBJ2-1 and V is TRBV6-5, with 7 bases lining up with TRBD2. Germline CDR1 and CDR2: MNHEY and SVGAGI. V was pared by 0 bases and J by 5 bases, with 4 bases of the junction left unmatched. This CDR3 has 15 residues. The CDR3 nucleotides are TGTGCCAGCAGTTACTCGGGAGGGACCCACAATGAGCAGTTCTTC. It specifies CASSYSGGTHNEQFF.

Note on this clonotype: A junction boundary mismatches the germline segment, possibly from a read error. The chain is built from TRBV4-1 and TRBJ2-3; D is possibly TRBD1 or TRBD2 (6 bases each). Germline V gene lookup returns CDR1 MGHRA and CDR2 YSYEKL. The CDR3 has 18 amino acids. The CDR3, as DNA: TGCGCCGGCAGCCGTGAGGGGGGTGGCGGGCGTGGCACAGATACGCAGTATTTT. Protein: CAGSREGGGGRGTDTQYF.

The V gene is TRBV11-2, the J gene TRBJ2-1, with D perhaps matching TRBD1 or TRBD2 (5 bases each). The DNA end is more similar to TRBJ2-7, so the J call may be wrong. Per germline, CDR1 SGHAT and CDR2 FQNNGV. This CDR3 contains 14 residues. The CDR3 DNA reads TGTGCCAGCAGCTTGGCCGGGACGTCGATCGAGCAGTACTTC. This codes for CASSLAGTSIEQYF.

Regarding this clonotype: A read error is possible here, since a much larger clone lies one base away. V usage is TRBV11-2 and J usage is TRBJ2-1; D not certain. The CDR3 is 15 residues long. The germline CDR1 and CDR2 sequences are SGHAT and FQNNGV. This CDR3 is CTSSLRKSSYNEQFF. DNA of the CDR3: TGTACCAGCAGCCTACGGAAGAGCTCCTACAATGAGCAGTTCTTC. The full variable domain, its missing parts supplied by reference TRBV11-2 and TRBJ2-1, is EAGVAQSPRYKIIEKRQSVAFWCNPISGHATLYWYQQILGQGPKLLIQFQNNGVVDDSQLPKDRFSAERLKGVDSTLKIQPAKLEDSAVYLCTSSLRKSSYNEQFFGPGTRLTVL.

Regarding this clonotype: The conserved closing phenylalanine or tryptophan is absent in this CDR3, likely reflecting a read error. The limits of the CDR3 on the DNA are not certain, so only TCRdb's listed CDR3 is given. This chain uses TRBV7-2 with TRBJ2-3; the table gives TRBD1 as D, unverified against the DNA. The CDR3 region is 21 residues in length, termini included. CDR1 is SGHTA, CDR2 FQGNSA, per germline. CDR3 residues: CASSLTTSPAWSDPSTDTPYS.

The chain recombines TRBV25-1 with TRBJ2-3; D unresolved. Germline CDR1 MGHDK, CDR2 SYGVNS. CDR3 length: 13 residues. Trimming removed 5 bases at V and 1 base at J, with 7 bases between. Written as DNA, the CDR3 is TGTGCCAGCAGTAAAACAGGCACAGATACGCAGTATTTT. It translates to CASSKTGTDTQYF.

This clonotype showed up just a few times. The chain combines TRBV25-1 with TRBJ2-3, with 7 bases matching TRBD2. Germline V gene data show CDR1 as MGHDK and CDR2 as SYGVNS. Trimming took 5 bases from V and 0 from J; bases not matched to a gene: 2. The CDR3 has 14 residues. The CDR3 bases are TGTGCCAGCAGTTTTAGCGGGAGCACAGATACGCAGTATTTT. The encoded protein is CASSFSGSTDTQYF. The full variable domain, in which reference TRBV25-1 and TRBJ2-3 provide the parts outside the CDR3, is EADIYQTPRYLVIGTGKKITLECSQTMGHDKMYWYQQDPGMELHLIHYSYGVNSTEKGDLSSESTVSRIRTEHFPLTLESARPSHTSQYLCASSFSGSTDTQYFGPGTRLTVL.

The chain's CDR3 is CASSPYRERYEQYV. Here the CDR3 DNA reads TGTGCCAGCAGCCCCTACAGGGAGAGGTACGAGCAGTACGTC. This chain connects TRBV7-3 to TRBJ2-7; D is possibly TRBD1 (6 bases). The CDR3 consists of 14 residues. Germline CDR1 is SGHTA and CDR2 is FQGTGA. Trimming took 5 bases from V and 4 from J, leaving 15 bases between them.

This clonotype was recorded only once. The J gene is TRBJ2-1, the V gene TRBV6-5, with 8 positions matching TRBD1. With 4 bases clipped from V and 9 bases from J, the junction kept 8 bases outside the gene matches. The germline CDR1 and CDR2 sequences are MNHEY and SVGAGI. This CDR3 spans 14 amino acids. The CDR3 sequence: CASSLGQGRLEQFF. The CDR3 DNA sequence: TGTGCCAGCAGTTTAGGACAGGGACGGCTTGAGCAGTTCTTC.

In regard to this clonotype: At one boundary the junction diverges from the germline segment, which might be a read error. The chain has TRBV7-2 and TRBJ2-1, with D unresolved. The CDR3 has 15 residues. The germline V gene encodes CDR1 SGHTA and CDR2 FQGNSA. CDR3 sequence (DNA): TGTGCCAGCAGCTTAGGAGGTTCGAGGCGAAATGAGCTGTTTTTC. Amino acids: CASSLGGSRRNELFF.

The chain recombines TRBV27 with TRBJ2-5; 7 positions agree with TRBD2. V trimming: 8 bases; J trimming: 11 bases; junction bases outside the gene matches: 23. The CDR3 runs to 16 residues. CDR1 and CDR2 from the germline V gene are MNHEY and SMNVEV (reference sequence). DNA for the CDR3: TGTGCCAGCGCTTCGCACGGGAGGCGAGGCCATGAGATTCAGTACTTC. This gives the protein CASASHGRRGHEIQYF.

As to this clonotype: The junction shows a germline mismatch at one end, possibly a read error. The chain has TRBV27 and TRBJ2-4; D is possibly TRBD2 (6 bases). Germline loops: CDR1 MNHEY, CDR2 SMNVEV (reference sequence). CDR3 length: 16 residues. CDR3 sequence reads: CASSLGLPGAKDTQYF. The CDR3, as DNA: TGTGCCAGCAGTCTGGGACTGCCGGGAGCCAAAGATACTCAGTATTTC.

This chain joins TRBV7-8 and TRBJ2-3; D might be TRBD2 (6 bases). Germline V gene data show CDR1 as SGHVS and CDR2 as FQNEAQ. Between the trimmed V and J ends, which lost 5 bases and 6 bases, there was a span of 15 bases. The CDR3 consists of 14 residues. For the CDR3, the DNA is TGTGCCAGCAGCCCGGGACTCATCATTGATACGCAGTATTTT. Residues: CASSPGLIIDTQYF.

The chain has TRBV20-1 and TRBJ1-4, with D possibly matching TRBD1 (5 bases). The CDR3 runs to 14 residues. V was cut by 2 bases and J by 4 bases, with 11 bases left in between. CDR1 and CDR2 from the germline V gene are DFQATT and SNEGSKA (reference sequence). CDR3 nucleotides: TGCAGTGCTAGAAGACAGATGATTAATGAAAAACTGTTTTTT. Translated: CSARRQMINEKLFF.

This clonotype has at least ten counts. The V gene is TRBV12-3 or TRBV12-4, the J gene TRBJ2-1; no clear D. There are 12 residues in the CDR3. Trimming removed 6 bases at V and 6 bases at J, with 9 bases between. The CDR3 sequence is CASSGGRNEQFF. Here the CDR3 DNA reads TGTGCCAGCAGCGGTGGTCGCAATGAGCAGTTCTTC.

This clonotype has only a few counts. The junction shows a germline mismatch at one end, possibly a read error. The chain uses TRBV10-2 and TRBJ2-3, with TRBD2 as a possible D gene (7 bases). Per the germline V gene, CDR1 is WSHSY and CDR2 is SAAADI. There are 15 residues in the CDR3. The CDR3 sequence is CAGGTGGRDTDTQYF. The CDR3, as DNA: TGCGCCGGGGGTACGGGGGGCCGGGACACAGATACGCAGTACTTT.

Here the CDR3 DNA reads TGTGCCACCAGCAGCCCGAGGAGGGTGAACACCGGGGAGCTGTTTTTT. This sequence encodes CATSSPRRVNTGELFF. V is TRBV15 and J is TRBJ2-2; D might be TRBD2 (6 bases). The ends were cut back, 3 bases at V and 1 base at J, with 12 bases in the middle. Germline V gene data show CDR1 as LNHNV and CDR2 as YYDKDF (reference sequence). The CDR3 has 16 amino acids.

The chain recombines TRBV7-9 with TRBJ1-4; 8 bases fit TRBD1. CDR1 SEHNR and CDR2 FQNEAQ come from the germline V gene (reference sequence). The CDR3 contains 16 residues. The ends lost 5 bases at V and 6 bases at J; junction bases unmatched: 11. CDR3 loop: CASSVTSGTGDEKLFF. CDR3 sequence (DNA): TGTGCCAGCAGCGTGACCTCCGGGACAGGAGATGAAAAACTGTTTTTT.

This sequence joins TRBV27 and TRBJ1-5, with 9 positions matching TRBD1. V shed 1 base and J 3 bases; nucleotides not matched to a gene: 4. The CDR3 spans 16 residues. From germline, CDR1 is MNHEY and CDR2 SMNVEV (reference sequence). The DNA for the CDR3 is TGTGCCAGCAGTTTATTAGGGACAGGGTTCAATCAGCCCCAGCATTTT. Amino acid sequence: CASSLLGTGFNQPQHF.

The gene calls are TRBV7-6 and TRBJ2-1; TRBD2 aligns across 12 bases. Germline assignment: CDR1 SGHVS and CDR2 FNYEAQ. The CDR3 runs to 14 residues. J was trimmed by 8 bases and V by 6 bases; bases with no gene match: 5. The CDR3 DNA is TGTGCCAGCAGAAAGGGACTAGCGGGCGATGAGCAGTTCTTC. Its protein product is CASRKGLAGDEQFF.

For this clonotype: No conserved phenylalanine or tryptophan ends this CDR3, so it is likely a read error. This chain connects TRBV10-2 to TRBJ2-5; TRBD1 matches 10 bases. In germline, CDR1 is WSHSY, CDR2 SAAADI. V lost 6 bases to trimming and J lost 5 bases; unmatched junction nucleotides: 9. This CDR3 contains 15 residues. The CDR3 protein is CASSWGQGCSETQYV. CDR3 DNA: TGCGCCAGCAGCTGGGGACAGGGGTGCTCGGAGACCCAGTACGTC.